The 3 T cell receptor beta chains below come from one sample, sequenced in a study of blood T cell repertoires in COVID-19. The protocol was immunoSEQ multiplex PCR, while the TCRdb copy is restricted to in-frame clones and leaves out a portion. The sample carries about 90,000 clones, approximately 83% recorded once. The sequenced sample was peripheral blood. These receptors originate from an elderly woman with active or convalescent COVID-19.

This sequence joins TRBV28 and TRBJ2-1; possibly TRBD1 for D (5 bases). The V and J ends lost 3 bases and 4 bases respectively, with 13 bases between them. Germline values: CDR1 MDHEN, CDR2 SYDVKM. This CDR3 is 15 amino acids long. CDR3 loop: CASSFSRGRYNEQFF. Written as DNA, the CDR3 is TGTGCCAGCAGTTTTAGTAGGGGAAGGTACAATGAGCAGTTCTTC.

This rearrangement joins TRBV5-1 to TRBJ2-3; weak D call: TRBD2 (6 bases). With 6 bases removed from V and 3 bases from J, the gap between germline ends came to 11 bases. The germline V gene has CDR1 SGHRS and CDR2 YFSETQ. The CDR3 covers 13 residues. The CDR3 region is CASTAGLTDTQYF. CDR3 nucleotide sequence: TGCGCCAGCACAGCGGGTCTTACAGATACGCAGTATTTT.

The CDR3 nucleotides are TGTGCCAGCCTACTAGCGAAGGGTGAGCAGTTCTTC. The encoded protein is CASLLAKGEQFF. This rearrangement joins TRBV6-5 to TRBJ2-1; 7 positions match TRBD2. J gave up 9 bases and V 8 bases, and 7 bases lay outside the gene matches. This CDR3 spans 12 amino acids. Germline loops: CDR1 MNHEY, CDR2 SVGAGI.